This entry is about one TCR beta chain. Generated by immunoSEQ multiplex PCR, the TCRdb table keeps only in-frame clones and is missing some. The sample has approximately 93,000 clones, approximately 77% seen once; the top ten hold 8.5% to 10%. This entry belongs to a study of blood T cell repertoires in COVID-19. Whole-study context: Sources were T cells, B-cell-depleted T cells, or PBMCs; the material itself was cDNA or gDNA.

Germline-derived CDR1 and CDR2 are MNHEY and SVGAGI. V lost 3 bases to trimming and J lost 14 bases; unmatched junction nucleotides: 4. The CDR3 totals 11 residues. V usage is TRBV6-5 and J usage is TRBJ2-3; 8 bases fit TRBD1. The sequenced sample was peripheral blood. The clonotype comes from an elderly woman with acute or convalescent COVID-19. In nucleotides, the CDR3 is TGTGCCAGCAGTTATCAGGACAGGGTGTATTTT. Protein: CASSYQDRVYF.